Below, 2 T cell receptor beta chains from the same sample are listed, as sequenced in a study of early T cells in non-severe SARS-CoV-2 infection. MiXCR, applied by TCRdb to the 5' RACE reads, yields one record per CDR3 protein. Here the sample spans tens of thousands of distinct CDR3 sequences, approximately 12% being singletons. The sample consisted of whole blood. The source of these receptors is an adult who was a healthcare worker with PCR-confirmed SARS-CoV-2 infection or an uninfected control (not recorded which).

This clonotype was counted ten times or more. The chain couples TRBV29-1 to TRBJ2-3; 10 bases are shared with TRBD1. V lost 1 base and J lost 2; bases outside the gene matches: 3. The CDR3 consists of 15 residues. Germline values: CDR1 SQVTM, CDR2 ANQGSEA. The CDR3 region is CSVEVGQGSTDTQYF. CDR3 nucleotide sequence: TGCAGCGTTGAAGTGGGACAGGGGTCCACAGATACGCAGTATTTT.

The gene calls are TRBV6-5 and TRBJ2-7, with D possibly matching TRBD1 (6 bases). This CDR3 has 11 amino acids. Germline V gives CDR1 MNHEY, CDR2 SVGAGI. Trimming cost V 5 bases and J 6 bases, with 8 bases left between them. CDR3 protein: CASSQGGEQYF. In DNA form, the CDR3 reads TGTGCCAGCAGTCAAGGGGGCGAGCAGTACTTC.